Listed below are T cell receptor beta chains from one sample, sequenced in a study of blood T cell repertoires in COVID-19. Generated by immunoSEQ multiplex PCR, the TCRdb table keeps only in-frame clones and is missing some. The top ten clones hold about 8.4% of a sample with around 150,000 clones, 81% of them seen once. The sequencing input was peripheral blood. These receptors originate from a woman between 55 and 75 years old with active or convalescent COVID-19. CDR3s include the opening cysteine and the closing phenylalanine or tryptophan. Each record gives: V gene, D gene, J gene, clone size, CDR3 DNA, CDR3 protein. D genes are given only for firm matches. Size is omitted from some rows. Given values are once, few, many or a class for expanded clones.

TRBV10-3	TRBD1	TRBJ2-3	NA	TGTGCCATCAAGACAGGGGGTACAGATACGCAGTATTTT	CAIKTGGTDTQYF
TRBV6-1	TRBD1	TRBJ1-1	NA	TGTGCCAGCAATCAAGGGGGCCACACTGAAGCTTTCTTT	CASNQGGHTEAFF
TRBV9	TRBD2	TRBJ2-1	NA	TGTGCCAGCAGCGTAGCTGCTAGCGGCTACAATGAGCAGTTCTTC	CASSVAASGYNEQFF
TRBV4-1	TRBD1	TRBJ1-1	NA	TGCGCCAGCAGCCAAGGTGACAGGGTTGAAGCTTTCTTT	CASSQGDRVEAFF
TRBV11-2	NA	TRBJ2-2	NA	TGTGCCAGCAGCTTGATGGAACTAAACACCGGGGAGCTGTTTTTT	CASSLMELNTGELFF
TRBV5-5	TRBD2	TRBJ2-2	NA	TGTGCCAGCGGTGGGGGACTAGGCACCGGGGAGCTGTTTTTT	CASGGGLGTGELFF
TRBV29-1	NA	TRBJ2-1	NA	TGCAGCATTGACACAACTAGCTCCTACAATGAGCAGTTCTTC	CSIDTTSSYNEQFF
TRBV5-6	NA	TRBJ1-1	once	TGTGCCAGCAGCCTACGGGTGGAGGGCACTGAAGCTTTCTTT	CASSLRVEGTEAFF
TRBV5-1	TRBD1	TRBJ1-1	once	TGCGCCAGCAGCTCGCGAGGGACAGACGTGAACACTGAAGCTTTCTTT	CASSSRGTDVNTEAFF
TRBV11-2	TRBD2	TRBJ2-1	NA	TGTGCCAGTTCGACTAGCGGGATTTACAATGAGCAGTTCTTC	CASSTSGIYNEQFF
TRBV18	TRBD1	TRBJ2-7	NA	TGTGCCAGCTCACCCGAGACAGGGGGGTCGTACGAGCAGTACTTC	CASSPETGGSYEQYF
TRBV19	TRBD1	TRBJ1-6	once	TGTGCCAGTAGTTTCGACGACAGGGATAATTCACCCCTCCACTTT	CASSFDDRDNSPLHF
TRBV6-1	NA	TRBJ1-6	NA	TGTGCCAGCAGTGACGTGGTTCAGGAATCACCCCTCCACTTT	CASSDVVQESPLHF
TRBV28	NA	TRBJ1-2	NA	TGTGCCAGCAGCCTACAAGGGGTTGGCTACACCTTC	CASSLQGVGYTF
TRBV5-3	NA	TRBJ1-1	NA	TGTGCCAGAAGCTTGGAACAGGGTGTCTCTGAAGCTTTCTTT	CARSLEQGVSEAFF
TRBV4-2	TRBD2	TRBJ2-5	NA	TGTGCCAGCAGCCACCGACTAGCGGGAGATGGAGAGACCCAGTACTTC	CASSHRLAGDGETQYF
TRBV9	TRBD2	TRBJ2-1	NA	TGTGCCAGCTCCCGAAGCGGGGAGTACAATGAGCAGTTCTTC	CASSRSGEYNEQFF
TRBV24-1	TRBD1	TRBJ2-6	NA	TGTGCCACCAGTGATTCCCAAGTCCGGGACAGGGGATCGGGAGGCCCTGGGGCCAACGTCCTGACTTTC	CATSDSQVRDRGSGGPGANVLTF
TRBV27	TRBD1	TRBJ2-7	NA	TGTGCCACCTCGCGGACAGGAGATTACGAGCAGTACTTC	CATSRTGDYEQYF
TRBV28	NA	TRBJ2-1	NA	TGTGCCAGCAGTTTAGGGGGGACAGTTTACAATGAGCAGTTCTTC	CASSLGGTVYNEQFF
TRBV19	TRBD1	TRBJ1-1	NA	TGTGCCAGTAGTCCCTGGGACAGGGCTGACACTGAAGCTTTCTTT	CASSPWDRADTEAFF
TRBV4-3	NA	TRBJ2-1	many	TGCGCCAGCAGCCAAGATCTTCCAGGGGATGAGCAGTTCTTC	CASSQDLPGDEQFF
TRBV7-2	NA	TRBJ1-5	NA	TGTGCCAGCAGTGGCAGGGGTCAGCCCCAGCATTTT	CASSGRGQPQHF
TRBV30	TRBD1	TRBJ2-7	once	TGTGCCTGGAGTGGGGACAGGGCCTACGAGCAGTACTTC	CAWSGDRAYEQYF
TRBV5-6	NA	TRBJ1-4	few	TGTGCCAGCAGCTTCCAGGGGCTGGGGGAAAAACTGTTTTTT	CASSFQGLGEKLFF
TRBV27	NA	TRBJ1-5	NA	TGTGCCAGCAGTTTGAGTTTAGGGGTAGGGCAGCCCCAGCATTTT	CASSLSLGVGQPQHF
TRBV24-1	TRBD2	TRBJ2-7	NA	TGTGCCACCAGTGATCCCTCCATGGCGGGGGGCTACGAGCAGTACTTC	CATSDPSMAGGYEQYF
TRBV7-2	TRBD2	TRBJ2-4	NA	TGTGCCAGCAGCGATAGCGGGAGCACTAAAAACATTCAGTACTTC	CASSDSGSTKNIQYF
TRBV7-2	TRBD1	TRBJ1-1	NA	TGTGCCAGCAGCTTAATGTGGGACAGGGGGAACACTGAAGCTTTCTTT	CASSLMWDRGNTEAFF
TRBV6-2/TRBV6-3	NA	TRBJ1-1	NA	TGTGCCAGCAGTTACTCCTACCCCGGCGAACGGGGAGCTTTCTTT	CASSYSYPGERGAFF
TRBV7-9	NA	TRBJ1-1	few	TGTGCCAGCAGCTTAGCTCAGGGGCAGAGTGCTGAAGCTTTCTTT	CASSLAQGQSAEAFF
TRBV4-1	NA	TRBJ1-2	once	TGCGCCAGCAGCCAACTCGGTGCCGATGGCTACACCTTC	CASSQLGADGYTF
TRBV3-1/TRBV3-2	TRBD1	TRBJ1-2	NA	TGTGCCAGCAGCAAGAGACAGGGGGCGGGTGGCTACACCTTC	CASSKRQGAGGYTF
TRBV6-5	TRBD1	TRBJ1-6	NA	TGTGCCAGCAGTTACCGGGGGACAGCTTCACCCCTCCACTTT	CASSYRGTASPLHF
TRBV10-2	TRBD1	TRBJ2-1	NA	TGCGCCAGCAGTGATCTAGGGACAGGGGGCAATGAGCAGTTCTTC	CASSDLGTGGNEQFF
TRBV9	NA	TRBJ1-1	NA	TGTGCCAGCAGCTTCCGACATGAGAACACTGAAGCTTTCTTT	CASSFRHENTEAFF
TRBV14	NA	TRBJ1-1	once	TGTGCCAGCAGCCGGGAGGGGTATACGAACACTGAAGCTTTCTTT	CASSREGYTNTEAFF
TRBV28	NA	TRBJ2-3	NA	TGTGCCAGCAGTTTAACGAGGTGGGATACGCAGTATTTT	CASSLTRWDTQYF
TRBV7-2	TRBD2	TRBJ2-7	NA	TGTGCCAGCAGCTTAGAAGCGGGAGTTAACTACGAGCAGTACTTC	CASSLEAGVNYEQYF
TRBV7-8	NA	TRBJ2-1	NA	TGTGCCAGCAGCTTAGATCGGCGGAGTGAGCAGTTCTTC	CASSLDRRSEQFF
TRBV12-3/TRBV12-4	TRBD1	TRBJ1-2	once	TGTGCCAGCAACAGGGGGAGTTACTATGGCTACACCTTC	CASNRGSYYGYTF
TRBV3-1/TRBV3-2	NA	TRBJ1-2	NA	TGTGCCAGCAGCCATTCACAGGGTCGCTATGGCTACACCTTC	CASSHSQGRYGYTF
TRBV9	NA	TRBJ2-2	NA	TGTGCCAGCAGCGTAGGGTCGCCGGGCACCGGGGAGCTGTTTTTT	CASSVGSPGTGELFF
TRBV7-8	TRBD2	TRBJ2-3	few	TGTGCCAGCAGTCAACTCCCAGAGCGGGAGGAGTACACAGATACGCAGTATTTT	CASSQLPEREEYTDTQYF
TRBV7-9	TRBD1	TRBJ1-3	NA	TGTGCCAGCAGCTACCCTACAGGGGCTTCTGGAAACACCATATATTTT	CASSYPTGASGNTIYF